A single sample gave rise to the 23 T cell receptor beta chains below, sequenced in a study of cytomegalovirus exposure and HLA in healthy donors. The PCR was carried out with 60 Vbeta primers and 13 Jbeta primers. Assay used: immunoSEQ multiplex PCR; TCRdb lists only in-frame clones, some missing. Among approximately 110,000 clones listed, approximately 71% were seen once. Sequencing used PBMCs. The receptors here all came from a man aged 40-49 years in good health and CMV-seronegative.

This chain connects TRBV15 to TRBJ2-1; no clear D. The germline V gene has CDR1 LNHNV and CDR2 YYDKDF (reference sequence). The V end lost 0 bases, the J end lost 5 bases, and 8 bases lay between the germline ends. CDR3 length: 14 amino acids. CDR3 region: CATSRDLTDNEQFF. CDR3 sequence (DNA): TGTGCCACCAGCAGAGATCTAACTGACAATGAGCAGTTCTTC.

This clone has only a few counts. This chain links TRBV30 with TRBJ2-7, with 8 bases matching TRBD1. In germline, CDR1 is GTSNPN, CDR2 SVGIG (reference sequence). The V and J ends lost 5 bases and 6 bases, in that order; junction bases with no gene match: 6. The CDR3 is 12 residues long. The CDR3 is CAWGQGDREQYF. DNA of the CDR3: TGTGCCTGGGGACAGGGAGATCGCGAGCAGTACTTC.

The gene calls are TRBV7-3 and TRBJ2-1; possible D gene TRBD1, 6 bases. The CDR3 has 16 residues. Trimming took off 5 bases at V and 5 bases at J, with 19 bases between the two ends. Germline lookup yields CDR1 SGHTA and CDR2 FQGTGA. The DNA for the CDR3 is TGTGCCAGCAGCGTATCCCCCAGGGGCGGTCACAATGAGCAGTTCTTC. Translation gives CASSVSPRGGHNEQFF. Looking up the rest from reference TRBV7-3 and TRBJ2-1 gives the full variable domain: GAGVSQTPSNKVTEKGKYVELRCDPISGHTALYWYRQSLGQGPEFLIYFQGTGAADDSGLPNDRFFAVRPEGSVSTLKIQRTERGDSAVYLCASSVSPRGGHNEQFFGPGTRLTVL.

The rearrangement links TRBV6-6 to TRBJ1-2, with 8 bases matching TRBD1. The CDR3 is 11 residues long. Germline V CDR1 and CDR2: MNHNY, SVGAGI (reference sequence). V dropped 6 bases and J dropped 11; count of bases not matched to a gene: 5. CDR3 sequence reads: CASRGDRRYTF. Here the CDR3 DNA reads TGTGCCAGCAGGGGGGACAGGAGGTACACCTTC.

The chain employs TRBV7-2 and TRBJ2-7, with 14 bases lining up with TRBD2. Trimming removed 5 bases from V and 6 bases from J; junction bases left unmatched: 12. CDR3 size: 17 residues. Germline V lookup: CDR1 SGHTA, CDR2 FQGNSA. Here the CDR3 reads CASSPSIGLAGGSEQYF. The CDR3 DNA reads as TGTGCCAGCAGCCCGTCTATAGGACTAGCGGGGGGAAGCGAGCAGTACTTC.

The J gene is TRBJ2-1, the V gene TRBV9, with 8 positions matching TRBD1. The CDR3 extends over 15 amino acids. Per the germline V gene, CDR1 is SGDLS and CDR2 is YYNGEE. The J segment lost 5 bases and the V segment lost 3 bases, leaving 7 bases of the junction unmatched. This chain's CDR3 is CASSAGGTSHNEQFF. In DNA, the CDR3 is TGTGCCAGCAGCGCAGGGGGCACGTCCCACAATGAGCAGTTCTTC.

V and J are TRBV9 and TRBJ2-5, with 8 bases fitting TRBD2. In germline, CDR1 is SGDLS, CDR2 YYNGEE. With V trimmed by 0 bases and J by 4 bases, 14 bases remained unmatched. The CDR3 is 18 residues long. The CDR3 spells CASSVGRASGHRGETQYF. CDR3 DNA sequence: TGTGCCAGCAGCGTAGGGAGGGCTAGCGGGCATAGAGGAGAGACCCAGTACTTC.

This clone was seen a single time. The chain has TRBV28 and TRBJ1-1, with D hard to call. Germline-derived CDR1 and CDR2 are MDHEN and SYDVKM. V was trimmed by 1 base and J by 4 bases, leaving 10 bases between them. This CDR3 has 14 amino acids. CDR3 DNA sequence: TGTGCCAGCAGTTTATCGGCAGGTAGCACTGAAGCTTTCTTT. Encoded protein: CASSLSAGSTEAFF.

Comments on this clone: This sample also contains other DNA sequences that code for the same CDR3. This sequence joins TRBV6-5 and TRBJ2-7; TRBD1 might be the D (6 bases). Germline-derived CDR1 and CDR2 are MNHEY and SVGAGI. Trimming left V 2 bases short and J 2 bases short, with 10 bases between. The CDR3 is made up of 14 amino acids. CDR3 amino acids: CASSYTQGPYEQYF. CDR3 coding DNA: TGTGCCAGCAGTTACACCCAGGGGCCCTACGAGCAGTACTTC.

The V and J genes are TRBV5-1 and TRBJ1-1; TRBD1 is a possible D gene (6 bases). There are 16 residues in the CDR3. Germline values: CDR1 SGHRS, CDR2 YFSETQ. V was cut by 1 base and J by 0 bases, with 13 bases left in between. The CDR3 here is CASSLSTGYMNTEAFF. In nucleotides, the CDR3 is TGCGCCAGCAGCTTGAGTACAGGGTATATGAACACTGAAGCTTTCTTT.

The chain carries TRBV6-1 and TRBJ2-7; TRBD1 matches 9 bases. The germline V gene encodes CDR1 MNHNS and CDR2 SASEGT. Trimming at V came to 4 bases and at J to 6 bases, leaving 10 bases not matched to a gene. CDR3 length: 15 amino acids. The CDR3 sequence is CASSGWTGERAEQYF. The CDR3 region has the DNA TGTGCCAGCAGTGGATGGACAGGGGAAAGGGCCGAGCAGTACTTC.

The chain links TRBV11-2 to TRBJ1-1, with D possibly matching TRBD1 (5 bases). The CDR3 is 13 amino acids. The V end was cut by 8 bases, the J end by 1 base, with 11 bases between. Germline CDR1 SGHAT, CDR2 FQNNGV. Here the CDR3 reads CASLGEGNTEAFF. The CDR3 coding sequence is TGTGCCAGCCTAGGGGAGGGGAACACTGAAGCTTTCTTT.

The chain employs TRBV5-1 and TRBJ2-2; the D gene is possibly TRBD2 (6 bases). V was pared by 0 bases and J by 7 bases, with 7 bases between. This CDR3 region has 13 residues. Germline V gene lookup returns CDR1 SGHRS and CDR2 YFSETQ. The CDR3: CASSLVADGELFF. The CDR3 DNA is TGCGCCAGCAGCTTGGTAGCGGACGGGGAGCTGTTTTTT.

This clone has only a few counts. The J gene is TRBJ1-1, the V gene TRBV28; 9 bases match TRBD1. Germline lookup yields CDR1 MDHEN and CDR2 SYDVKM. Trimming removed 4 bases from V and 0 bases from J; junction bases left unmatched: 6. This CDR3 spans 16 amino acids. CDR3 in DNA: TGTGCCAGCAGTTCGGACAGGGGTGTGGTGAACACTGAAGCTTTCTTT. It yields the protein CASSSDRGVVNTEAFF. Based on the CDR3 plus reference TRBV28 and TRBJ1-1, the full variable domain is DVKVTQSSRYLVKRTGEKVFLECVQDMDHENMFWYRQDPGLGLRLIYFSYDVKMKEKGDIPEGYSVSREKKERFSLILESASTNQTSMYLCASSSDRGVVNTEAFFGQGTRLTVV.

The chain carries TRBV6-1 and TRBJ1-1; the D is unclear. Trimming took off 8 bases at V and 4 bases at J, with 14 bases between the two ends. Per germline, CDR1 MNHNS and CDR2 SASEGT. The CDR3 length is 13 residues. For the CDR3, the DNA is TGTGCCAGCGAGGCGTTTAGGAGCACTGAAGCTTTCTTT. This encodes CASEAFRSTEAFF.

This clone came up once. This chain connects TRBV12-5 to TRBJ2-2; TRBD1 is a possible D gene (6 bases). V lost 3 bases to trimming and J lost 1 base, with 21 bases between them. The CDR3 covers 19 residues. The germline V gene encodes CDR1 LGHNT and CDR2 FRNRAP. The CDR3 is CASGFPEGTLLKNTGELFF. The CDR3, as DNA: TGTGCTAGTGGTTTCCCCGAGGGGACACTGTTGAAGAACACCGGGGAGCTGTTTTTT.

The rearrangement links TRBV5-6 to TRBJ2-6; the match to TRBD1 covers 9 bases. This CDR3 comprises 18 residues. The trim removed 3 bases at V and 0 bases at J, leaving 7 bases unmatched. Germline V gene lookup returns CDR1 SGHDT and CDR2 YYEEEE. In DNA, the CDR3 is TGTGCCAGCAGCTCTGGGACAGGGATGTTCTCTGGGGCCAACGTCCTGACTTTC. The encoded protein is CASSSGTGMFSGANVLTF.

This chain joins TRBV27 and TRBJ1-2; 7 nucleotides match TRBD1. This CDR3 is 14 amino acids long. Germline values: CDR1 MNHEY, CDR2 SMNVEV (reference sequence). J was trimmed by 14 bases and V by 8 bases; bases with no gene match: 20. The chain's CDR3 is CASGRSRDRALNTF. CDR3 in DNA: TGTGCCAGCGGAAGGAGCCGTGACAGGGCGCTAAATACCTTC.

This clone has only one observation. The CDR3 nucleotides are TGTGCCAGCATAGGGGGCGGAGGCACTGAAGCTTTCTTT. It translates to CASIGGGGTEAFF. This chain joins TRBV6-6 and TRBJ1-1, with 7 bases fitting TRBD1. The CDR3 runs 13 residues. Germline assignment: CDR1 MNHNY and CDR2 SVGAGI (reference sequence). With V trimmed by 7 bases and J by 4 bases, 6 bases remained unmatched.

In its sample, this clone was seen a few times. The chain employs TRBV9 and TRBJ1-4, with TRBD1 matching 7 bases. Germline lookup yields CDR1 SGDLS and CDR2 YYNGEE. Trimming removed 6 bases from V and 5 bases from J; junction bases left unmatched: 7. The CDR3 consists of 14 residues. The chain's CDR3 is CASIRTGGNEKLFF. The DNA of the CDR3 is TGTGCCAGCATCCGGACAGGAGGCAATGAAAAACTGTTTTTT.

The CDR3 region has the DNA TGTGCCAGCAGTTACTCGGGGGGGAACACCGGGGAGCTGTTTTTT. Translated: CASSYSGGNTGELFF. The genes are TRBV6-5 and TRBJ2-2, with D maybe TRBD2 (6 bases). Trimming took 0 bases from V and 1 from J, leaving 6 bases between them. The CDR3 loop spans 15 amino acids. Germline CDR1 is MNHEY and CDR2 is SVGAGI.

The chain couples TRBV7-8 to TRBJ2-1; the match to TRBD2 covers 7 bases. The germline gives CDR1 SGHVS, CDR2 FQNEAQ. The CDR3 totals 17 residues. Trimming took 2 bases from V and 0 from J; bases not matched to a gene: 7. The CDR3 reads CASSLRQRGSSYNEQFF. CDR3 nucleotide sequence: TGTGCCAGCAGCTTACGTCAGCGGGGCAGCTCCTACAATGAGCAGTTCTTC.

The V gene is TRBV4-2, the J gene TRBJ1-6, with TRBD1 matching 7 bases. Trimming at V came to 5 bases and at J to 7 bases, leaving 8 bases not matched to a gene. The CDR3 consists of 15 residues. Germline V CDR1 and CDR2: LGHNA, YNFKEQ. CDR3 region: CASSNDRGLNSPLHF. CDR3 DNA: TGTGCCAGCAGCAACGATAGGGGGCTGAATTCACCCCTCCACTTT.